The rows below give T cell receptor beta chains drawn from one sample of a study of blood T cells in healthy people across ages. TCRdb analysed the 5' RACE reads with MiXCR anew, one entry per CDR3 protein. The repertoire holds about 1.6 million distinct CDR3 sequences, about 31% seen once, with roughly 12% in the top ten. Sequencing input: blood. Every receptor here comes from a woman younger than 45 in good health. Each CDR3 is given with its conserved first and last residue. The D gene is left open where the match is weak. Size values are once, few and many counts, or a class for expanded clones, and some rows have none.

v_call: TRBV27
clone_size: .
d_call: .
j_call: TRBJ2-3
cdr3_nt: TGTGCCAGCAGTTTCTATCCCAGGGATCACACAGATACGCAGTATTTT
cdr3_aa: CASSFYPRDHTDTQYF

v_call: TRBV5-1
clone_size: few
d_call: TRBD1
j_call: TRBJ1-2
cdr3_nt: TGCGCCAGCAGCGAGGGACAGATCCAAAACTATGGCTACACCTTC
cdr3_aa: CASSEGQIQNYGYTF

v_call: TRBV7-2
clone_size: few
d_call: .
j_call: TRBJ2-7
cdr3_nt: TGTGCCAGCAGCTTATATGGGAGGGGGTACGAGCAGTACTTC
cdr3_aa: CASSLYGRGYEQYF

v_call: TRBV7-7
clone_size: .
d_call: .
j_call: TRBJ2-6
cdr3_nt: TGTGCCAGCAGCTTAGCAGGGCGAATCCGTTCTGCGTGTGGGGCCAGCGTCCTGACTTTC
cdr3_aa: CASSLAGRIRSACGASVLTF

v_call: TRBV20-1
clone_size: few
d_call: TRBD1
j_call: TRBJ2-7
cdr3_nt: TGCAGTGCTAGTAGGGGACAGCTTGCCTACGAGCAGTACTTC
cdr3_aa: CSASRGQLAYEQYF

v_call: TRBV3-1
clone_size: .
d_call: .
j_call: TRBJ2-7
cdr3_nt: TGTGCCAGCAGCCAGACTAGTATCGCCTACGAGCAGTACTTC
cdr3_aa: CASSQTSIAYEQYF

v_call: TRBV4-2
clone_size: many
d_call: TRBD1
j_call: TRBJ1-1
cdr3_nt: TGTGCCAGCAGCCAAGGACAGGGGGACACTGAAGCTTTCTTT
cdr3_aa: CASSQGQGDTEAFF

v_call: TRBV20-1
clone_size: .
d_call: .
j_call: TRBJ2-7
cdr3_nt: TGCAGTGCTCTTGACAGTTCCTACGAGCCGTACTTC
cdr3_aa: CSALDSSYEPYF

v_call: TRBV6-5
clone_size: .
d_call: TRBD1
j_call: TRBJ2-2
cdr3_nt: TGTGCCAGCAGTTCCTTGCCCGGGACAGGGGATTTTTACACCGGGGAGCTGTTTTTT
cdr3_aa: CASSSLPGTGDFYTGELFF

v_call: TRBV18
clone_size: once
d_call: .
j_call: TRBJ1-1
cdr3_nt: TGTGCCAGCTCACCACCGAAGAGCCCTGAAGCTTTCTTT
cdr3_aa: CASSPPKSPEAFF

v_call: TRBV20-1
clone_size: .
d_call: TRBD2
j_call: TRBJ2-5
cdr3_nt: TGCAGTGCTAGAGATTCTAGCGGGGGAATGGGAGAGACCCAGTACTTC
cdr3_aa: CSARDSSGGMGETQYF

v_call: TRBV5-5
clone_size: .
d_call: .
j_call: TRBJ2-1
cdr3_nt: TGTGCCAGCAGCTTGGGGGGGACATGGAGCTCCTACGAGCAGTTCTTC
cdr3_aa: CASSLGGTWSSYEQFF

v_call: TRBV27
clone_size: .
d_call: TRBD2
j_call: TRBJ2-5
cdr3_nt: TGTGCCAGCAGTTTAGGGGCGGGAGGAAAGACCCAGTACTTC
cdr3_aa: CASSLGAGGKTQYF

v_call: TRBV6-4
clone_size: few
d_call: TRBD2
j_call: TRBJ2-3
cdr3_nt: TGTGCCAGCAGTGAGAGCGGGAGGGAATCAGATACGCAGTATTTT
cdr3_aa: CASSESGRESDTQYF

v_call: TRBV20-1
clone_size: .
d_call: TRBD2
j_call: TRBJ2-7
cdr3_nt: TGCAGTGCTAGCCGGACTAGCGGGGTCGGTTACGAGCAGTACTTC
cdr3_aa: CSASRTSGVGYEQYF

v_call: TRBV5-1
clone_size: few
d_call: TRBD1
j_call: TRBJ2-1
cdr3_nt: TGCGCCAGCAGCGCGCGACCGGGACAGGGGATCAATGAGCAGTTCTTC
cdr3_aa: CASSARPGQGINEQFF

v_call: TRBV10-1
clone_size: .
d_call: TRBD2
j_call: TRBJ2-3
cdr3_nt: TGCGCCAGCAGTGAGGAAGCGGGGGCCCACACAGATACGCAGTATTTT
cdr3_aa: CASSEEAGAHTDTQYF

v_call: TRBV7-8
clone_size: .
d_call: TRBD2
j_call: TRBJ2-3
cdr3_nt: TGTGCCAGCAGCACCCCTCGAAAGCGGGAAGGCACAGATACGCAGTATTTT
cdr3_aa: CASSTPRKREGTDTQYF

v_call: TRBV10-3
clone_size: many
d_call: .
j_call: TRBJ1-1
cdr3_nt: TGTGCCATCAGTGCCAGGGACCCGAACACTGAAGCTTTCTTT
cdr3_aa: CAISARDPNTEAFF

v_call: TRBV5-1
clone_size: few
d_call: .
j_call: TRBJ1-1
cdr3_nt: TGCGCCAGCACAGAACAGGGACAGAACACTGAAGCTTTCTTT
cdr3_aa: CASTEQGQNTEAFF

v_call: TRBV20-1
clone_size: .
d_call: .
j_call: TRBJ1-1
cdr3_nt: TGCAGTGCTGCCCGGACAGACTGGAACACTGAAGCTTTCTTT
cdr3_aa: CSAARTDWNTEAFF

v_call: TRBV20-1
clone_size: few
d_call: .
j_call: TRBJ1-1
cdr3_nt: TGCAGTGCTTCCTCCGCCGGCATTGAAGCTTTCTTT
cdr3_aa: CSASSAGIEAFF

v_call: TRBV10-3
clone_size: .
d_call: TRBD1
j_call: TRBJ1-5
cdr3_nt: TGTGCCATCAGCGGACAGGGGAGTGGGCAGCCCCAGCATTTT
cdr3_aa: CAISGQGSGQPQHF

v_call: TRBV5-1
clone_size: .
d_call: .
j_call: TRBJ1-2
cdr3_nt: TGCGCCAGCAGCCCATTCGGACAGAGTCACTATGGCTACACCTTC
cdr3_aa: CASSPFGQSHYGYTF

v_call: TRBV30
clone_size: once
d_call: .
j_call: TRBJ1-1
cdr3_nt: TGTGCCTGGAGTGAGGCCGACAGAACTGAAGCTTTCTTT
cdr3_aa: CAWSEADRTEAFF

v_call: TRBV5-1
clone_size: .
d_call: .
j_call: TRBJ2-1
cdr3_nt: TGCGCCAGCAGCTTGGACGGGCGGCCCTACAATGAGCAGTTCTTC
cdr3_aa: CASSLDGRPYNEQFF

v_call: TRBV5-1
clone_size: few
d_call: TRBD1
j_call: TRBJ1-2
cdr3_nt: TGCGCCAGCAGCGCTCGGGACAGCCTCTATGGCTACACCTTC
cdr3_aa: CASSARDSLYGYTF

v_call: TRBV13
clone_size: .
d_call: .
j_call: TRBJ2-7
cdr3_nt: TGTGCCAGCAGCTTTTACAGGGAGCTGCAGTACTTC
cdr3_aa: CASSFYRELQYF

v_call: TRBV20-1
clone_size: .
d_call: TRBD1
j_call: TRBJ1-1
cdr3_nt: TGCAGTGCTCACAACAAACGACAGGGTGAAGCTTTCTTT
cdr3_aa: CSAHNKRQGEAFF

v_call: TRBV20-1
clone_size: .
d_call: .
j_call: TRBJ1-5
cdr3_nt: TGCAGTGCTAGTTCCACCGGACTGCCCAGCAATCAGCCCCAGCATTTT
cdr3_aa: CSASSTGLPSNQPQHF

v_call: TRBV3-1
clone_size: .
d_call: TRBD1
j_call: TRBJ2-4
cdr3_nt: TGTGCCAGCAGCCGAGGGTTCGGCGGGACAGGTCCTTCATTAGCCAAAAACATTCAGTACTTC
cdr3_aa: CASSRGFGGTGPSLAKNIQYF

v_call: TRBV29-1
clone_size: .
d_call: .
j_call: TRBJ2-7
cdr3_nt: TGCAGCGTTGAAGTAGGCGAGCAGTACTTC
cdr3_aa: CSVEVGEQYF

v_call: TRBV18
clone_size: .
d_call: .
j_call: TRBJ1-2
cdr3_nt: TGTGCCAGCTCACCAGTTGAGGAGAACCTTGGCTATGGCTACACCTTC
cdr3_aa: CASSPVEENLGYGYTF